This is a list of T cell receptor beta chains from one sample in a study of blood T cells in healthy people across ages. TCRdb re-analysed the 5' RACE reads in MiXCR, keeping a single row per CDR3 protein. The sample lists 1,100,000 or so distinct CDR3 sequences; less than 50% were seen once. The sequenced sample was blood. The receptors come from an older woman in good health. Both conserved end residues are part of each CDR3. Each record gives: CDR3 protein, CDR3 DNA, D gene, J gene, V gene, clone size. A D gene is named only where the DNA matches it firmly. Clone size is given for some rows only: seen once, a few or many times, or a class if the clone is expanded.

cdr3_aa: CASSGKGGIDRRNSPLHF
cdr3_nt: TGTGCCAGCAGCGGTAAAGGGGGCATAGATAGGCGTAATTCACCCCTCCACTTT
d_call: NA
j_call: TRBJ1-6
v_call: TRBV21-1
clone_size: few

cdr3_aa: CASSRLNNEQFF
cdr3_nt: TGCGCCAGCAGCCGACTCAACAATGAGCAGTTCTTC
d_call: NA
j_call: TRBJ2-1
v_call: TRBV5-1
clone_size: NA

cdr3_aa: CASSLDGGGPSEQYF
cdr3_nt: TGTGCCAGCAGTTTGGATGGGGGGGGGCCCTCCGAGCAGTACTTC
d_call: NA
j_call: TRBJ2-7
v_call: TRBV12-3/TRBV12-4
clone_size: NA

cdr3_aa: CASNSVTGKREQFF
cdr3_nt: TGTGCCAGCAACTCCGTGACAGGGAAGCGTGAGCAGTTCTTC
d_call: TRBD1
j_call: TRBJ2-1
v_call: TRBV7-9
clone_size: NA

cdr3_aa: CASSLGLRGAGQETQFF
cdr3_nt: TGTGCCAGCAGCTTAGGTTTGAGGGGGGCTGGACAAGAGACCCAGTTCTTC
d_call: NA
j_call: TRBJ2-1
v_call: TRBV11-2
clone_size: NA

cdr3_aa: CASSTRGSNEKLFF
cdr3_nt: TGTGCCAGCAGCACACGGGGGTCTAATGAAAAACTGTTTTTT
d_call: NA
j_call: TRBJ1-4
v_call: TRBV7-9
clone_size: NA

cdr3_aa: CASSLGLAELGDTQYF
cdr3_nt: TGCGCCAGCAGCTTGGGACTAGCGGAATTGGGGGATACGCAGTATTTT
d_call: TRBD2
j_call: TRBJ2-3
v_call: TRBV5-1
clone_size: NA

cdr3_aa: CSARDTSLGKNIQYF
cdr3_nt: TGCAGTGCTAGAGATACTAGCCTCGGCAAAAACATTCAGTACTTC
d_call: NA
j_call: TRBJ2-4
v_call: TRBV20-1
clone_size: NA

cdr3_aa: CAGSEYYGYTF
cdr3_nt: TGTGCCGGCAGTGAATACTATGGCTACACCTTC
d_call: NA
j_call: TRBJ1-2
v_call: TRBV25-1
clone_size: NA

cdr3_aa: CSARKRVFADEQYF
cdr3_nt: TGCAGTGCTAGAAAACGCGTGTTTGCGGACGAGCAGTACTTC
d_call: NA
j_call: TRBJ2-7
v_call: TRBV20-1
clone_size: few

cdr3_aa: CASSQGGGGRFDEQYF
cdr3_nt: TGTGCCAGCAGCCAAGGCGGTGGCGGGAGGTTCGACGAGCAGTACTTC
d_call: TRBD2
j_call: TRBJ2-7
v_call: TRBV3-1
clone_size: NA

cdr3_aa: CASSLSGSINNEQFF
cdr3_nt: TGTGCCAGCAGCCTTAGCGGGAGTATTAACAATGAGCAGTTCTTC
d_call: TRBD2
j_call: TRBJ2-1
v_call: TRBV9
clone_size: NA

cdr3_aa: CASSSLRGYNEQFF
cdr3_nt: TGTGCCAGCAGCTCATTGCGAGGCTACAATGAGCAGTTCTTC
d_call: NA
j_call: TRBJ2-1
v_call: TRBV5-6
clone_size: NA

cdr3_aa: CASSRNGQGPNEQYF
cdr3_nt: TGCGCCAGCAGCAGGAATGGACAGGGTCCAAACGAGCAGTACTTC
d_call: TRBD1
j_call: TRBJ2-7
v_call: TRBV5-1
clone_size: NA

cdr3_aa: CASSEAGHTSTDTQYF
cdr3_nt: TGTGCCAGCAGTGAAGCGGGACACACTAGCACAGATACGCAGTATTTT
d_call: NA
j_call: TRBJ2-3
v_call: TRBV6-1
clone_size: few

cdr3_aa: CASSSRGASAYEQYF
cdr3_nt: TGTGCCAGCAGCTCGAGGGGGGCTAGCGCCTACGAGCAGTACTTC
d_call: NA
j_call: TRBJ2-7
v_call: TRBV7-2
clone_size: NA

cdr3_aa: CAWRGTGKSYNEQFF
cdr3_nt: TGTGCCTGGAGGGGAACAGGGAAGTCCTACAATGAGCAGTTCTTC
d_call: NA
j_call: TRBJ2-1
v_call: TRBV30
clone_size: NA

cdr3_aa: CASSQIPGNDGYTF
cdr3_nt: TGTGCCAGCAGCCAAATCCCAGGAAACGATGGCTACACCTTC
d_call: NA
j_call: TRBJ1-2
v_call: TRBV28
clone_size: NA

cdr3_aa: CATSRERAGGLETQYF
cdr3_nt: TGTGCCACCAGCAGAGAACGAGCGGGAGGGCTGGAGACCCAGTACTTC
d_call: TRBD2
j_call: TRBJ2-5
v_call: TRBV15
clone_size: NA

cdr3_aa: CASSFRDSGETQYF
cdr3_nt: TGTGCCAGCAGCTTCCGGGACAGTGGGGAGACCCAGTACTTC
d_call: TRBD1
j_call: TRBJ2-5
v_call: TRBV13
clone_size: few

cdr3_aa: CASSWGQGYNGYTF
cdr3_nt: TGTGCCAGCAGCTGGGGACAGGGGTATAATGGCTACACCTTC
d_call: TRBD1
j_call: TRBJ1-2
v_call: TRBV6-6
clone_size: NA

cdr3_aa: CASSRDAGANVLTF
cdr3_nt: TGTGCCAGCAGCAGGGATGCTGGGGCCAACGTCCTGACTTTC
d_call: NA
j_call: TRBJ2-6
v_call: TRBV5-4
clone_size: NA

cdr3_aa: CASSYFTGEPNYGYTF
cdr3_nt: TGTGCCAGCAGTTACTTTACAGGGGAGCCTAACTATGGCTACACCTTC
d_call: TRBD1
j_call: TRBJ1-2
v_call: TRBV6-6
clone_size: NA

cdr3_aa: CASIPGGQGYGEAFF
cdr3_nt: TGTGCCAGCATCCCCGGAGGGCAGGGGTATGGTGAAGCTTTCTTT
d_call: NA
j_call: TRBJ1-1
v_call: TRBV28
clone_size: NA

cdr3_aa: CSANFLAGTSQETQYF
cdr3_nt: TGCAGTGCTAATTTCCTAGCGGGGACATCCCAAGAGACCCAGTACTTC
d_call: TRBD2
j_call: TRBJ2-5
v_call: TRBV20-1
clone_size: NA

cdr3_aa: CASSQTPGRAGEDTQYF
cdr3_nt: TGTGCCAGCAGTCAGACTCCGGGAAGAGCGGGAGAAGATACGCAGTATTTT
d_call: TRBD2
j_call: TRBJ2-3
v_call: TRBV12-3/TRBV12-4
clone_size: once

cdr3_aa: CSANRDYNSPLHF
cdr3_nt: TGCAGTGCTAACCGGGATTATAATTCACCCCTCCACTTT
d_call: NA
j_call: TRBJ1-6
v_call: TRBV20-1
clone_size: NA

cdr3_aa: CASSPTASLASYEQYF
cdr3_nt: TGTGCCAGCTCACCAACAGCGAGCCTAGCTTCCTACGAGCAGTACTTC
d_call: NA
j_call: TRBJ2-7
v_call: TRBV18
clone_size: NA

cdr3_aa: CATSRDNPGTGAYNEQFF
cdr3_nt: TGTGCCACCAGCAGAGACAACCCCGGGACAGGGGCCTACAATGAGCAGTTCTTC
d_call: TRBD1
j_call: TRBJ2-1
v_call: TRBV15
clone_size: few

cdr3_aa: CSARIAGETQYF
cdr3_nt: TGCAGTGCTAGAATAGCGGGAGAAACCCAGTACTTC
d_call: TRBD2
j_call: TRBJ2-5
v_call: TRBV20-1
clone_size: few

cdr3_aa: CASSVAPPQGFQPQHF
cdr3_nt: TGTGCCAGCAGCGTAGCCCCACCGCAGGGGTTTCAGCCCCAGCATTTT
d_call: NA
j_call: TRBJ1-5
v_call: TRBV2
clone_size: NA

cdr3_aa: CSASPSGSETQYF
cdr3_nt: TGCAGTGCTAGTCCCAGCGGGAGTGAGACCCAGTACTTC
d_call: TRBD2
j_call: TRBJ2-5
v_call: TRBV20-1
clone_size: few

cdr3_aa: CASSLRFTDTQYF
cdr3_nt: TGTGCCAGCAGTCTAAGATTCACAGATACGCAGTATTTT
d_call: NA
j_call: TRBJ2-3
v_call: TRBV11-1
clone_size: many

cdr3_aa: CASSLEGDQPQHF
cdr3_nt: TGTGCCAGCAGCTTAGAGGGGGATCAGCCCCAGCATTTT
d_call: NA
j_call: TRBJ1-5
v_call: TRBV7-3
clone_size: many

cdr3_aa: CASSDSRDETQYF
cdr3_nt: TGCGCCAGCAGTGATAGTAGGGATGAGACCCAGTACTTC
d_call: NA
j_call: TRBJ2-5
v_call: TRBV10-2
clone_size: few

cdr3_aa: CASSGDVATQETQYF
cdr3_nt: TGTGCCAGCAGTGGGGACGTCGCAACGCAAGAGACCCAGTACTTC
d_call: NA
j_call: TRBJ2-5
v_call: TRBV27
clone_size: NA

cdr3_aa: CASSTGTGASETQYF
cdr3_nt: TGTGCCAGCAGCACTGGGACAGGGGCGTCGGAGACCCAGTACTTC
d_call: TRBD1
j_call: TRBJ2-5
v_call: TRBV9
clone_size: NA

cdr3_aa: CASSLPTGFSEQYF
cdr3_nt: TGTGCCAGCAGCCTGCCTACGGGGTTCTCCGAGCAGTACTTC
d_call: NA
j_call: TRBJ2-7
v_call: TRBV5-6
clone_size: once

cdr3_aa: CASSETGSGANVLTF
cdr3_nt: TGCGCCAGCAGCGAGACAGGATCTGGGGCCAACGTCCTGACTTTC
d_call: NA
j_call: TRBJ2-6
v_call: TRBV5-1
clone_size: few

cdr3_aa: CASSLAAGRGPGELFF
cdr3_nt: TGTGCCAGCAGCTTGGCGGCAGGGAGGGGTCCCGGGGAGCTGTTTTTT
d_call: TRBD2
j_call: TRBJ2-2
v_call: TRBV5-4
clone_size: NA

cdr3_aa: CASSLYSVGHRTYEQYF
cdr3_nt: TGTGCCAGCAGTTTATACTCGGTAGGGCACAGAACCTACGAGCAGTACTTC
d_call: NA
j_call: TRBJ2-7
v_call: TRBV27
clone_size: few

cdr3_aa: CASIAGVGNEQFF
cdr3_nt: TGCGCCAGCATCGCGGGAGTGGGGAATGAGCAGTTCTTC
d_call: TRBD2
j_call: TRBJ2-1
v_call: TRBV5-1
clone_size: NA

cdr3_aa: CASSTGTGRGETQYF
cdr3_nt: TGTGCCAGCAGTACCGGGACAGGGAGAGGAGAGACCCAGTACTTC
d_call: TRBD1
j_call: TRBJ2-5
v_call: TRBV25-1
clone_size: NA

cdr3_aa: CASSQRLAGGSLFF
cdr3_nt: TGTGCCAGCAGTCAACGACTAGCGGGAGGGTCTCTGTTCTTC
d_call: TRBD2
j_call: TRBJ2-1
v_call: TRBV28
clone_size: NA

cdr3_aa: CASNAGTVSLYGYTF
cdr3_nt: TGCGCCAGCAATGCGGGGACCGTTTCACTCTATGGCTACACCTTC
d_call: NA
j_call: TRBJ1-2
v_call: TRBV5-1
clone_size: NA

cdr3_aa: CASSQSGLAGGPDTQYF
cdr3_nt: TGTGCCAGCAGCCAATCGGGACTAGCGGGCGGACCAGATACGCAGTATTTT
d_call: TRBD2
j_call: TRBJ2-3
v_call: TRBV4-2
clone_size: few

cdr3_aa: CASSAGGRAWETQYF
cdr3_nt: TGTGCCAGCAGTGCAGGCGGGAGGGCCTGGGAGACCCAGTACTTC
d_call: TRBD2
j_call: TRBJ2-5
v_call: TRBV6-1
clone_size: NA

cdr3_aa: CASSGAGHHTLYEQYF
cdr3_nt: TGTGCCAGCAGTGGTGCGGGCCATCATACCTTATACGAGCAGTACTTC
d_call: NA
j_call: TRBJ2-7
v_call: TRBV6-1
clone_size: few

cdr3_aa: CASKGWAGEYEQYF
cdr3_nt: TGTGCCAGCAAGGGTTGGGCAGGGGAGTACGAGCAGTACTTC
d_call: NA
j_call: TRBJ2-7
v_call: TRBV2
clone_size: NA

cdr3_aa: CASSYGLESVDEQFF
cdr3_nt: TGTGCCAGCAGTTACGGGCTAGAAAGCGTCGATGAGCAGTTCTTC
d_call: NA
j_call: TRBJ2-1
v_call: TRBV6-5
clone_size: NA

cdr3_aa: CASSSPSGRRRQETQYF
cdr3_nt: TGCGCCAGCAGCTCCCCTAGCGGGAGGCGCCGTCAAGAGACCCAGTACTTC
d_call: TRBD2
j_call: TRBJ2-5
v_call: TRBV5-1
clone_size: NA

cdr3_aa: CAWSVHGDYEQYF
cdr3_nt: TGTGCCTGGAGTGTTCACGGAGACTACGAGCAGTACTTC
d_call: NA
j_call: TRBJ2-7
v_call: TRBV30
clone_size: few

cdr3_aa: CATKTSGRTDTQYF
cdr3_nt: TGTGCCACCAAAACTAGCGGGAGAACGGATACGCAGTATTTT
d_call: TRBD2
j_call: TRBJ2-3
v_call: TRBV28
clone_size: NA